This T cell receptor beta chain was recovered during a study of blood T cell repertoires in COVID-19. Study background: Researchers got acute and convalescent COVID-19 samples from the United States, Italy and Spain. PBMCs, B-cell-depleted T cells, or T cells provided the cDNA or gDNA that made up the material.

Per the original data handling: Amplification with reference gene primers provided the estimates of nucleated cell counts. Data came from immunoSEQ multiplex PCR; TCRdb stores just in-frame clones and leaves some out. The V and J calls and clone size come from that table; D and trimming were worked out from the DNA. The table has over 55,000 clones, about 90% seen once; the top ten hold 22%. The Seattle site enrolled patients during active infection and followed them longitudinally. CDR1 SGHNT and CDR2 YYREEE come from the germline V gene (reference sequence). V was clipped by 6 bases and J by 3 bases; unmatched bases: 11. The CDR3 has 15 amino acids.

The source material was peripheral blood. The chain has TRBV5-4 and TRBJ2-7; 8 positions match TRBD1. This clonotype was obtained from a woman older than 75 with COVID-19, enrolled during active disease. The CDR3 DNA reads as TGTGCCAGCACCCGGCAGGGGGCTTTGAGCTACGAGCAGTACTTC. It yields the protein CASTRQGALSYEQYF. The full variable domain, with the rest looked up from reference TRBV5-4 and TRBJ2-7, is ETGVTQSPTHLIKTRGQQVTLRCSSQSGHNTVSWYQQALGQGPQFIFQYYREEENGRGNFPPRFSGLQFPNYSSELNVNALELDDSALYLCASTRQGALSYEQYFGPGTRLTVT.